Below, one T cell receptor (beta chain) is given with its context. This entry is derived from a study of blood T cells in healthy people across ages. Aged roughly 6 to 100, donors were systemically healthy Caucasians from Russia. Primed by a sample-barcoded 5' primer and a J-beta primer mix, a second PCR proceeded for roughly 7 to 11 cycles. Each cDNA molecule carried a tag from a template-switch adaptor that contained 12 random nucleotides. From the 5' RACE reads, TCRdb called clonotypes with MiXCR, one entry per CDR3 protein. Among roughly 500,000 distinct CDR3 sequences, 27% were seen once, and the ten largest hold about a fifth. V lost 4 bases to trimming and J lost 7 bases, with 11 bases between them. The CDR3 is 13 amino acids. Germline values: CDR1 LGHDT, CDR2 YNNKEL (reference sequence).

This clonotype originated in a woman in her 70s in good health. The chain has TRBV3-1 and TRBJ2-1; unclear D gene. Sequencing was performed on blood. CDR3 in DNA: TGTGCCAGCAGCCCCCCAGGCAGGAATGAGCAGTTCTTC. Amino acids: CASSPPGRNEQFF.